This entry is about one T cell receptor beta chain. Sequencing used immunoSEQ multiplex PCR; TCRdb keeps in-frame clones, though not all of them. This table has 2 million to 2.5 million clones, roughly 90% appearing once. The V end was cut by 2 bases, the J end by 1 base, with 5 bases between. Germline V gene lookup returns CDR1 SGHVS and CDR2 FQNEAQ. There are 14 residues in the CDR3. The data were taken from a study of shared clonotypes between healthy human individuals. The V call is TRBV7-8, the J call TRBJ2-2; D gene ambiguous. The TCR originated in a man aged 18-30 years in good health. Some clones in this sample may be carry-over from other donors' samples. Sequenced sample: naive CD4+ T cells from PBMCs. Subset specified: CD45RA+ positively selected. CDR3 DNA: TGTGCCAGCAGCTTATACAGGAACACCGGGGAGCTGTTTTTT. Translating gives CASSLYRNTGELFF.